Each of the 3 T cell receptor beta chains below was sequenced from the same sample in a study of shared clonotypes between healthy human individuals. In the naive CD8 group, cells lacked CD45RO and were positively selected for CCR7, so terminally differentiated effector memory CD45RA+ cells were left out. The repertoire was sequenced with immunoSEQ multiplex PCR; TCRdb's copy has only in-frame clones and lacks some. The repertoire has roughly 2.1 million clones, approximately 94% of them found once; the top ten carry 1.7%. The sequencing input was naive CD8+ T cells from PBMCs. All receptors derive from a man aged 18 to 35 in good health. Some clones in this sample may be carry-over from other donors' samples.

The CDR3 DNA follows: TGTGCCAGCAGCTTCGGTGGGGGATCCCCCTACGAGCAGTACTTC. This encodes CASSFGGGSPYEQYF. This rearrangement joins TRBV5-6 to TRBJ2-7; D may be TRBD1 or TRBD2 (5 bases each). There are 15 residues in the CDR3. With 2 bases removed from V and 2 bases from J, the gap between germline ends came to 14 bases. Germline V gene data show CDR1 as SGHDT and CDR2 as YYEEEE.

The chain is built from TRBV5-1 and TRBJ2-7, with D hard to call. Germline V lookup: CDR1 SGHRS, CDR2 YFSETQ. V dropped 0 bases and J dropped 6 bases, with 16 bases sitting between them. This CDR3 region has 15 residues. The DNA of the CDR3 is TGCGCCAGCAGCTTGGAGGAGCACTATAGGCGCGAGCAGTACTTC. Residues: CASSLEEHYRREQYF.

The V and J genes are TRBV4-1 and TRBJ2-4; the D gene is possibly TRBD1 (6 bases). The ends were cut back, 0 bases at V and 0 bases at J, with 9 bases in the middle. In germline, CDR1 is MGHRA, CDR2 YSYEKL. The CDR3 consists of 16 residues. The CDR3 bases are TGCGCCAGCAGCCAAGATCAGGGGAGAGCCAAAAACATTCAGTACTTC. Amino acid sequence: CASSQDQGRAKNIQYF.